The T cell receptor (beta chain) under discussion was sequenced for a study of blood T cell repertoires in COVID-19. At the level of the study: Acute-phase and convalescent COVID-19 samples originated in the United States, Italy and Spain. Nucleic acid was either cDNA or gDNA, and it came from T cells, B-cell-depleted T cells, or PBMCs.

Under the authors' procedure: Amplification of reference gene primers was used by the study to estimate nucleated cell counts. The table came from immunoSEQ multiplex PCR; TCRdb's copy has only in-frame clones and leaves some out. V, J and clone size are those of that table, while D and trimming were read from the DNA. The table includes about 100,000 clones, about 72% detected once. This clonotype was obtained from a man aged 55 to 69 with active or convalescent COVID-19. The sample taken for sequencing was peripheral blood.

CDR3 sequence reads: CASSSDVGHRETQYF. DNA of the CDR3: TGCGCCAGCAGCTCAGATGTGGGGCATAGGGAGACCCAGTACTTC. The chain uses TRBV5-1 and TRBJ2-5; weak D call: TRBD1 (5 bases). V gave up 3 bases and J gave up 5 bases, with 17 bases separating them. CDR3 length equals 15 residues. Germline CDR1 and CDR2: SGHRS and YFSETQ. Drawing the rest from reference TRBV5-1 and TRBJ2-5, the complete variable domain is KAGVTQTPRYLIKTRGQQVTLSCSPISGHRSVSWYQQTPGQGLQFLFEYFSETQRNKGNFPGRFSGRQFSNSRSEMNVSTLELGDSALYLCASSSDVGHRETQYFGPGTRLLVL.